The source of this TCR beta chain is a study of T-cell memory formation after mild COVID-19. Overall study: TCR clusters largely stayed donor specific. Study-wide results and caveats: Day 37-peaking second-wave clones had unconfirmed SARS-CoV-2 specificity. Pre-infection memory showed some responding clones, and this suggested that cross-reactive memory joined.

The sample holds a few counts of this clonotype. Its target is unknown. The ends were cut back, 7 bases at V and 6 bases at J, with 10 bases in the middle. CDR3 length equals 11 residues. Germline CDR1 reads MDHEN; CDR2 reads SYDVKM. MiXCR, applied by TCRdb to the 5' RACE reads, yields one record per CDR3 protein. Here the sample spans around 400,000 distinct CDR3 sequences, approximately 24% being singletons. The rearrangement links TRBV28 to TRBJ2-7; D not resolved. The sequence derives from an adult woman who had mild COVID-19 (a few samples of this study predate the infection). Cell type and time point are not known. Specimen: PBMCs or a T cell subset sorted from them (not recorded which). The DNA of the CDR3 is TGTGCCAGCATCTCTTCGGGCGAGCAGTACTTC. Residues: CASISSGEQYF.